The clone carrying this T cell receptor (beta chain) appeared once. Its antigen remains unknown. The table came from immunoSEQ multiplex PCR; TCRdb's copy has only in-frame clones and leaves some out. The sample yields tens of thousands of clones, approximately 84% seen once. The CDR3 extends over 14 amino acids. Germline CDR1 is SNHLY and CDR2 is FYNNEI. Between the trimmed V and J ends, which lost 6 bases and 4 bases, there was a span of 13 bases. This record comes from a study of T cell responses to AZD1222 COVID-19 vaccine. Across the study: Samples with a second dose at about 4 or about 12 weeks were pooled together.

Study conclusions and caveats: Per reports, nearly half of all spike-specific TCRs target regions that are unmutated in variants.

The sequence derives from an adult in good health. The material sequenced was peripheral blood, taken on day 0 of AZD1222 vaccination. The chain links TRBV2 to TRBJ2-1, with D possibly matching TRBD1 (6 bases). DNA for the CDR3: TGTGCCAGCAGGAACCTACAGGGTTACAATGAGCAGTTCTTC. This codes for CASRNLQGYNEQFF.